A selection of T cell receptor beta chains follows, all from one sample in a study of regulatory T cells in long-lasting Graves disease. TCRdb reprocessed the multiplex PCR reads via MiXCR and lists one record per CDR3 protein. The data hold hundreds of thousands of distinct CDR3 sequences, with around 20% observed a single time. Source: peripheral blood mononuclear cells (PBMCs), taken when the disease was refractory, from a patient treated with antithyroid drugs. Every receptor here comes from a female donor with Graves disease. Each CDR3 is given with its conserved first and last residue. D genes are given only for firm matches. Size is omitted from some rows. Given values are once, few, many or a class for expanded clones.

J	V	D	size	DNA	CDR3
TRBJ1-1	TRBV14	NA	few	TGTGCCAGCAGCCAAGATCCCCTGACGGATTTGAACACTGAAGCTTTCTTT	CASSQDPLTDLNTEAFF
TRBJ2-7	TRBV3-1	TRBD1	NA	TGTGCCAGCAGCCAATCCGGGACAGGTGTCTCCGAGCAGTACTTC	CASSQSGTGVSEQYF
TRBJ1-5	TRBV18	TRBD1	NA	TGTGCCAGCTCAGTGGGGCCGGGACAGGGGTTGAATCAGCCCCAGCATTTT	CASSVGPGQGLNQPQHF
TRBJ1-1	TRBV30	NA	NA	TGTGCCTGGAGTCCCCCCCTCACTGAAGCTTTCTTT	CAWSPPLTEAFF
TRBJ2-3	TRBV28	TRBD2	few	TGTGCCAGCAGTTTAGAACTAGCGGGCACAGATACGCAGTATTTT	CASSLELAGTDTQYF
TRBJ2-7	TRBV7-6	TRBD1	NA	TGTGCCAGCAGCTTCAAGACCGGGACAGGGTTATCCTACGAGCAGTACTTC	CASSFKTGTGLSYEQYF
TRBJ2-7	TRBV6-1	NA	many	TGTGCCATCGGGCAATCAGGGGCCAACGAGCAGTACTTC	CAIGQSGANEQYF
TRBJ2-5	TRBV13	NA	many	TGTGCCAGCAGCTTACAGGGTTTAGGGCCCCAGTACTTC	CASSLQGLGPQYF
TRBJ2-2	TRBV4-1	TRBD2	many	TGCGCCAGCAGCCACGCGGGACTAGCGGGAGTCGGCACCGGGGAGCTGTTTTTT	CASSHAGLAGVGTGELFF
TRBJ1-2	TRBV10-3	NA	many	TGTGCCATCAGTGACCTGGGATCCTATGGCTACACCTTC	CAISDLGSYGYTF
TRBJ1-1	TRBV5-1	NA	many	TGCGCCAGCAGCCCCCTAGGGACCGCGGGAAACGCTGAAGCTTTCTTT	CASSPLGTAGNAEAFF
TRBJ2-7	TRBV7-2	TRBD2	many	TGTGCCAGCAGCTTAGGAGCGGGATATCGCGAGCAGTACTTC	CASSLGAGYREQYF
TRBJ2-7	TRBV6-9	NA	many	TGTGCCAGCAGTTGGGGAAAGGTAGGGTACGAGCAGTACTTC	CASSWGKVGYEQYF
TRBJ2-7	TRBV19	NA	few	TGTGCCAGTAGTATAGTTGACAGAGCCTCCTACGAGCAGTACTTC	CASSIVDRASYEQYF
TRBJ1-5	TRBV6-1	NA	many	TGTGCCAGCGGGGGTACACTTCGGCGGAGCAATCAGCCCCAGCATTTT	CASGGTLRRSNQPQHF
TRBJ2-7	TRBV6-1	NA	many	TGTGCCAGCAGCGGCGGTAGGAAGGACTACGAGCAGTACTTC	CASSGGRKDYEQYF
TRBJ1-1	TRBV3-1	NA	many	TGTGCCAGCAGCCAAGTGGGCAGGGCAGCTTTCTTT	CASSQVGRAAFF
TRBJ2-1	TRBV11-3	TRBD2	NA	TGTGCCAGCAGCTTAGGGGTGGTAGCGGGAAGCTCCTACAATGAGCAGTTCTTC	CASSLGVVAGSSYNEQFF
TRBJ1-5	TRBV12-3/TRBV12-4	NA	many	TGTGCCAGCAGTCCGACGGGAACGGGCAATCAGCCCCAGCATTTT	CASSPTGTGNQPQHF
TRBJ2-7	TRBV28	NA	many	TGTGCCAGCAGTAGCGCGGGCGGCTACGAGCAGTACTTC	CASSSAGGYEQYF
TRBJ1-4	TRBV28	TRBD1	many	TGTGCCAGCAGCCGTGGAACAGGGGGCGCGGGAAATGAAAAACTGTTTTTT	CASSRGTGGAGNEKLFF
TRBJ1-4	TRBV6-1	TRBD1	few	TGTGCCTGTCGCTGGGGACAGGGGATAGGTGGTAATGAAAAACTGTTTTTT	CACRWGQGIGGNEKLFF
TRBJ2-7	TRBV6-5	NA	NA	TGTGCCAGCAGTTACGCGCTGGGGCGACAGCAGTACTTC	CASSYALGRQQYF
TRBJ2-7	TRBV6-1	NA	many	TGTGCCAGCAGACGACGGGACTCTACCTACGAGCAGTACTTC	CASRRRDSTYEQYF
TRBJ1-1	TRBV20-1	NA	few	TGCAGTGCCCGTTTCGTTGGGGTAGGGACTGAAGCTTTCTTT	CSARFVGVGTEAFF
TRBJ1-1	TRBV11-2	NA	many	TGTGCCAGCAGCTTAAAGCTCAACACTGAAGCTTTCTTT	CASSLKLNTEAFF
TRBJ2-5	TRBV19	NA	few	TGTGCCAGTAGTTACGGCGATCAAGAGACCCAGTACTTC	CASSYGDQETQYF
TRBJ2-7	TRBV20-1	TRBD2	few	TGCAGTGCTCGCTGGATCGGGGGGGATTACGAGCAGTACTTC	CSARWIGGDYEQYF
TRBJ1-2	TRBV18	NA	once	TGTGCCAGCTCCCATTTCGAGGGGCAGGACTATGGCTACACCTTC	CASSHFEGQDYGYTF
TRBJ2-1	TRBV29-1	TRBD2	NA	TGCAGCGTTGAAGGGACCGCTAGCGGGCCCAGCTCCTACAATGAGCAGTTCTTC	CSVEGTASGPSSYNEQFF
TRBJ2-7	TRBV9	NA	many	TGTGCCAGCAGCGTAGCTCCCGGGAGTACCTACGAGCAGTACTTC	CASSVAPGSTYEQYF
TRBJ1-5	TRBV5-6	NA	few	TGTGCCAGCAGCCGGACGAGCGGTCAGCCCCAGCATTTT	CASSRTSGQPQHF
TRBJ2-1	TRBV24-1	NA	NA	TGTGCCACCAGTGATTTTTGGATCCCCGCCCTCAATGAGCAGTTCTTC	CATSDFWIPALNEQFF
TRBJ1-2	TRBV6-1	TRBD1	many	TGTGCCAGCAGTCGCACAGGGGGCGACTATGGCTACACCTTC	CASSRTGGDYGYTF
TRBJ2-7	TRBV6-2/TRBV6-3	NA	NA	TGTGCCAGCAGTTACTCGGTGGACGTGGGGAACGAGCAGTACTTC	CASSYSVDVGNEQYF
TRBJ2-4	TRBV19	TRBD1	NA	TGTGCCAGTAGTGGCCGGGACAGAGAAAACATTCAGTACTTC	CASSGRDRENIQYF
TRBJ1-4	TRBV29-1	TRBD1	NA	TGCAGCGTTCAGGACAGGGGGAACGAAAAACTGGTTTTT	CSVQDRGNEKLVF